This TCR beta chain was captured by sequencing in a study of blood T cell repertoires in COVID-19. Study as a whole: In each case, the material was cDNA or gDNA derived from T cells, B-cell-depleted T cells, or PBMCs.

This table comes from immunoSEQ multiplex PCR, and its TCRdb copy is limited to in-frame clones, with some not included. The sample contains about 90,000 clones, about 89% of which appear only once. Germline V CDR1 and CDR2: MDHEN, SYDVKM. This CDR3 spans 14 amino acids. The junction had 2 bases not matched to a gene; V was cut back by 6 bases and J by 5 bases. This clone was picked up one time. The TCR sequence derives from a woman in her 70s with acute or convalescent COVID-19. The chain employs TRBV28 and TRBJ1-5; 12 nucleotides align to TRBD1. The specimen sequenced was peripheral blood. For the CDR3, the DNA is TGTGCCAGCAGGGGACAGGGGGCAGATCAGCCCCAGCATTTT. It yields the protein CASRGQGADQPQHF. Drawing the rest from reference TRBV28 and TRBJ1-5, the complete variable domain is DVKVTQSSRYLVKRTGEKVFLECVQDMDHENMFWYRQDPGLGLRLIYFSYDVKMKEKGDIPEGYSVSREKKERFSLILESASTNQTSMYLCASRGQGADQPQHFGDGTRLSIL.